Shown below are 21 T cell receptor beta chains from a single sample sequenced in a study of cytomegalovirus exposure and HLA in healthy donors (dated by TCRdb to 2015 to 2018). Library method: the immunoSEQ multiplex PCR assay. For the multiplex PCR, a mixture combining 60 forward primers for TCR Vbeta segments and 13 reverse primers for TCR Jbeta segments was used. The source is immuneACCESS, and TCRdb retained only in-frame sequences with V and J called. Part of the clones is not carried over; for the studies checked, unresolved V genes explain less than half of this, and the remainder is unexplained. The sample table records some 150,000 clones; more than 70% of these occur just once. The ten biggest clones cover over 1.1% of the sample. The sequencing input was PBMCs. These receptors were obtained from a man aged 55 to 70 in good health and CMV-seronegative.

The chain joins TRBV18 to TRBJ1-4; 9 bases align to TRBD1. CDR1 and CDR2 (germline): KGHSH, LQKENI. V lost 0 bases to trimming and J lost 8 bases; unmatched junction nucleotides: 4. This CDR3 is 15 amino acids long. The CDR3 here is CASSPPTGGWEKLFF. The CDR3 DNA reads TGTGCCAGCTCACCACCAACAGGGGGCTGGGAAAAACTGTTTTTT.

The chain links TRBV5-6 to TRBJ1-2; 7 bases match TRBD1. Germline-derived CDR1 and CDR2 are SGHDT and YYEEEE. The ends lost 4 bases at V and 8 bases at J; junction bases unmatched: 8. This CDR3 is built from 13 residues. The DNA for the CDR3 is TGTGCCAGCAGCCCAACAGGGGTGAGAGGCTACACCTTC. Amino acids: CASSPTGVRGYTF.

J is TRBJ1-4 and V is TRBV4-3; 7 nucleotides agree with TRBD1. Per the germline V gene, CDR1 is LGHNA and CDR2 is YSLEER. V lost 4 bases and J lost 7; bases outside the gene matches: 3. The CDR3 contains 13 residues. In DNA, the CDR3 is TGCGCCAGCAGCCCCCAGGGGGGTGAAAAACTGTTTTTT. Its protein is CASSPQGGEKLFF.

J is TRBJ2-5 and V is TRBV29-1; D ambiguous. This CDR3 contains 12 residues. The V end was cut by 6 bases, the J end by 0 bases, with 8 bases between. CDR1 is SQVTM and CDR2 is ANQGSEA in the germline V gene. CDR3: CSVSTHQETQYF. For the CDR3, the DNA is TGCAGCGTGTCGACTCACCAAGAGACCCAGTACTTC. The full variable domain, its missing parts supplied by reference TRBV29-1 and TRBJ2-5, is SAVISQKPSRDICQRGTSLTIQCQVDSQVTMMFWYRQQPGQSLTLIATANQGSEATYESGFVIDKFPISRPNLTFSTLTVSNMSPEDSSIYLCSVSTHQETQYFGPGTRLLVL.

The chain employs TRBV9 and TRBJ1-6, with no clear D. V was trimmed by 0 bases and J by 4 bases, leaving 8 bases between them. Germline V lookup: CDR1 SGDLS, CDR2 YYNGEE. The CDR3 extends over 15 amino acids. DNA for the CDR3: TGTGCCAGCAGCGTAGCCGAAACTTATAATTCACCCCTCCACTTT. Amino acid sequence: CASSVAETYNSPLHF.

The genes are TRBV10-3 and TRBJ2-1, with D perhaps TRBD2 (6 bases). V dropped 4 bases and J dropped 5 bases, with 12 bases sitting between them. Germline CDR1 and CDR2: ENHRY and SYGVKD. The CDR3 contains 14 residues. The DNA for the CDR3 is TGTGCCATCAGTGCGGGGTCTAGCGACAATGAGCAGTTCTTC. Amino acid sequence: CAISAGSSDNEQFF.

As DNA, the CDR3 is TGTGCCAGCAGTTTCGAATTGACTCGGGGGAGAAATGAGCAGTTCTTC. This translates into CASSFELTRGRNEQFF. J is TRBJ2-1 and V is TRBV28; possible D gene TRBD2, 6 bases. V was cut by 3 bases and J by 7 bases, with 19 bases left in between. Germline values: CDR1 MDHEN, CDR2 SYDVKM. CDR3 length: 16 amino acids. Full variable domain (missing parts from reference TRBV28 and TRBJ2-1): DVKVTQSSRYLVKRTGEKVFLECVQDMDHENMFWYRQDPGLGLRLIYFSYDVKMKEKGDIPEGYSVSREKKERFSLILESASTNQTSMYLCASSFELTRGRNEQFFGPGTRLTVL.

A single count supports this clone. J is TRBJ1-1 and V is TRBV5-1, with TRBD1 matching over 7 bases. After removal of 5 bases from V and 2 bases from J, the junction contained 6 bases not matched to a gene. Germline V gives CDR1 SGHRS, CDR2 YFSETQ. The CDR3 loop spans 14 amino acids. CDR3 coding DNA: TGCGCCAGCAGTCCCCGGGACAGTAACACTGAAGCTTTCTTT. The encoded protein is CASSPRDSNTEAFF.

The V and J genes are TRBV6-5 and TRBJ2-3; 10 bases match TRBD1. J was trimmed by 5 bases and V by 2 bases; bases with no gene match: 4. The CDR3 is made up of 15 amino acids. CDR1 and CDR2 from the germline V gene are MNHEY and SVGAGI. CDR3 in amino acids: CASSYVGQGGDTQYF. The CDR3 DNA follows: TGTGCCAGCAGTTACGTAGGACAGGGGGGAGATACGCAGTATTTT.

The rearrangement joins TRBV7-2 to TRBJ2-4; 8 bases match TRBD1. The V and J ends lost 1 base and 7 bases, in that order; junction bases with no gene match: 3. The V gene's germline CDR1 is SGHTA and CDR2 FQGNSA. This CDR3 comprises 14 residues. CDR3 coding DNA: TGTGCCAGCAGCTTAGTACAGGGGGAGAACATTCAGTACTTC. Translation gives CASSLVQGENIQYF.

The rearrangement uses TRBV7-2 and TRBJ2-1; D may be TRBD1 (5 bases). V dropped 4 bases and J dropped 3 bases, with 13 bases sitting between them. From germline, CDR1 is SGHTA and CDR2 FQGNSA. CDR3 length equals 15 residues. The CDR3 region is CASSSGSGYYNEQFF. The CDR3 bases are TGTGCCAGCAGCTCTGGTTCAGGGTACTACAATGAGCAGTTCTTC.

The V and J genes are TRBV19 and TRBJ2-3; TRBD2 is a possible D gene (7 bases). With 8 bases removed from V and 7 bases from J, the gap between germline ends came to 13 bases. Germline-derived CDR1 and CDR2 are LNHDA and SQIVND (reference sequence). The CDR3 has 12 amino acids. CDR3 residues: CASSGGAYTQYF. The CDR3 nucleotides are TGTGCCAGTTCTGGGGGGGCATATACGCAGTATTTT.

The V gene is TRBV10-3, the J gene TRBJ2-5; 10 bases fit TRBD2. V shed 4 bases, J shed 2 bases, and the junction held 4 bases outside the gene matches. The CDR3 is 15 residues long. CDR1 is ENHRY, CDR2 SYGVKD, per germline. The CDR3 bases are TGTGCCATCAGTGGAAGCGGGAGGGGTCAAGAGACCCAGTACTTC. This sequence encodes CAISGSGRGQETQYF.

In its sample, this clone was seen a few times. The rearrangement uses TRBV10-3 and TRBJ2-5, with D tentatively TRBD1 (5 bases). V was trimmed by 3 bases and J by 2 bases, leaving 10 bases between them. Germline V gene lookup returns CDR1 ENHRY and CDR2 SYGVKD. CDR3 length: 14 amino acids. In DNA, the CDR3 is TGTGCCATCAGTGACATCGACAGTCAAGAGACCCAGTACTTC. Protein sequence: CAISDIDSQETQYF.

The chain uses TRBV19 and TRBJ2-1, with 9 bases fitting TRBD2. Germline CDR1 and CDR2: LNHDA and SQIVND (reference sequence). The CDR3 covers 16 residues. The V and J ends lost 6 bases and 2 bases, in that order; junction bases with no gene match: 8. CDR3 coding DNA: TGTGCCAGTAGGCCGAGGGGCGGGGGGGCCTACAATGAGCAGTTCTTC. This codes for CASRPRGGGAYNEQFF.

A remark on this clone: A read error may account for a junction end that differs from germline. J is TRBJ2-5 and V is TRBV5-4; 7 bases are shared with TRBD1. The length of the CDR3 is 15 residues. Germline V lookup: CDR1 SGHNT, CDR2 YYREEE (reference sequence). DNA for the CDR3: TGTGCCAGCAGTCATGCGATAGGGGGCCAAGAGGCCCAGTACTTC. Encoded protein: CASSHAIGGQEAQYF.

V gene TRBV27 combines with J gene TRBJ1-5, with TRBD1 matching over 8 bases. The CDR3 extends over 17 amino acids. With V trimmed by 4 bases and J by 5 bases, 13 bases remained unmatched. Germline CDR1 is MNHEY and CDR2 is SMNVEV (reference sequence). The CDR3 DNA follows: TGTGCCAGCAGTTCTCTCCTACAGACAGGGGCCTATCAGCCCCAGCATTTT. Translated: CASSSLLQTGAYQPQHF.

The chain recombines TRBV9 with TRBJ1-6, with D maybe TRBD1 (5 bases). This CDR3 is built from 14 residues. V dropped 1 base and J dropped 9 bases, with 11 bases sitting between them. Per germline, CDR1 SGDLS and CDR2 YYNGEE. The DNA for the CDR3 is TGTGCCAGCAGCGTACAGGGCGCTGGTTCACCCCTCCACTTT. Translation: CASSVQGAGSPLHF. Looking up the rest from reference TRBV9 and TRBJ1-6 gives the full variable domain: DSGVTQTPKHLITATGQRVTLRCSPRSGDLSVYWYQQSLDQGLQFLIQYYNGEERAKGNILERFSAQQFPDLHSELNLSSLELGDSALYFCASSVQGAGSPLHFGNGTRLTVT.

The J gene is TRBJ2-7, the V gene TRBV7-6, with 10 positions matching TRBD1. The CDR3 spans 14 residues. Per the germline V gene, CDR1 is SGHVS and CDR2 is FNYEAQ. V shed 5 bases, J shed 4 bases, and the junction held 5 bases outside the gene matches. CDR3 in amino acids: CASSPRQGAYEQYF. In nucleotides, the CDR3 is TGTGCCAGCAGCCCAAGACAGGGGGCATACGAGCAGTACTTC.

The CDR3 loop is CASSLARTSLNEQFF. CDR3 DNA: TGTGCCAGCAGCTTAGCTAGGACTAGCCTCAATGAGCAGTTCTTC. V and J are TRBV7-6 and TRBJ2-1; TRBD2 agrees at 8 bases. J was trimmed by 6 bases and V by 0 bases; bases with no gene match: 4. The CDR3 sequence is 15 residues long. Germline CDR1 reads SGHVS; CDR2 reads FNYEAQ.

The chain recombines TRBV7-9 with TRBJ2-7; a weak D match, TRBD1 (6 bases). The CDR3 contains 14 residues. Germline V gives CDR1 SEHNR, CDR2 FQNEAQ (reference sequence). V lost 5 bases and J lost 3, with 14 bases in between. CDR3 in DNA: TGTGCCAGCAGCCCCAGAGACAGGATCTACGAGCAGTACTTC. As protein: CASSPRDRIYEQYF.